This record covers a single T cell receptor (beta chain). The germline CDR1 and CDR2 sequences are KGHDR and SFDVKD. Trimming pared 3 bases from V and 7 bases from J, leaving 10 bases between. The CDR3 covers 13 residues. Repertoires were generated with immunoSEQ multiplex PCR, while TCRdb's copy carries only in-frame clones and drops some. The sample has approximately 89,000 clones; around 80% are singletons. This entry belongs to a study of blood T cell repertoires in COVID-19. About the research overall: Samples representing acute and convalescent COVID-19 were sourced from the United States, Italy and Spain. Sample material is recorded as cDNA or gDNA derived from T cells, B-cell-depleted T cells, or PBMCs.

The chain has TRBV24-1 and TRBJ2-3; perhaps TRBD1 as D (5 bases). Input material: peripheral blood. This receptor was taken from a man between 65 and 85 years old with acute or convalescent COVID-19. The CDR3 region has the DNA TGTGCCACCAGTGATACAGGCCCATATACGCAGTATTTT. Translation gives CATSDTGPYTQYF.